Here is one T cell receptor beta chain with its context. Its antigen is still unknown. This sample is drawn from a study of cytomegalovirus exposure and HLA in healthy donors. Study overall: The approximately 120 validation repertoires, a later analysis reported, used the same platform as the approximately 700 first-cohort repertoires. Study-wide findings and caveats: The TCR clusters that emerged in the first cohort tended, a later analysis found, to co-occur in the 110 or so validation repertoires.

Generated by immunoSEQ multiplex PCR, the TCRdb table keeps only in-frame clones and is missing some. The table records more than 300,000 clones, 86% of them present only once. Trimming removed 6 bases at V and 2 bases at J, with 11 bases between. The CDR3 runs 15 residues. Germline-derived CDR1 and CDR2 are MNHEY and SVGAGI. Material for sequencing was PBMCs. J is TRBJ2-6 and V is TRBV6-5, with D possibly matching TRBD1 (6 bases). This TCR was sampled from a woman aged 18-35 years in good health and CMV-seronegative. CDR3 in amino acids: CASSLQGTGANVLTF. The CDR3 DNA follows: TGTGCCAGCAGCCTTCAGGGGACTGGGGCCAACGTCCTGACTTTC.